This entry concerns a single T cell receptor (beta chain). Its cognate antigen has yet to be identified. No much larger clone exists at a distance of one base, and base qualities are not known. V is shortened by 5 bases, J by 4 bases, and the region joining them spans 6 bases. In the germline V gene (reference sequence), CDR1 corresponds to MNHNY and CDR2 to SVGAGI. Reading from cysteine to phenylalanine, the CDR3 counts 12 amino acids. Just the 36-base CDR3 DNA is kept, in frame starting at base 1. The High Capacity cDNA Reverse Transcription Kit was used to reverse transcribe all of the isolated RNA, meaning that expressed TCRB transcripts were what got sequenced. Naive, central memory and regulatory T cell samples underwent deep immunoSEQ sequencing, averaging about 3.57 million total reads per sample. Sorted cells were lysed in RLT buffer, and RNA was extracted using DNase-treated RNeasy Micro or Mini kits according to cell number. To prevent cross-contamination, each cell subset was processed individually, whereas patient and healthy donor samples were processed jointly. The immunoSEQ multiplex PCR was used to amplify TCRB sequences from cDNA, generating 87-bp fragments that spanned the CDR3 region. Sequencing of the amplicons was done on the Illumina HiSeq platform. On the authors' methods: Synthetic template baselines were used to correct PCR bias computationally, reads within Hamming distance 2 were collapsed, and singletons that could not be merged were discarded. Reads were aligned against IMGT to assign V, D and J genes, CDR3 length and insertions or deletions at six rearrangement sites. Within each subset, clonotype counts were normalized to sorted cell number, after which true diversity and Gini coefficients were computed with the tcR R package. The overlap coefficient, calculated on TCRB nucleotide sequences, was used to measure repertoire sharing. Out-of-frame TCRB sequences from naive cells were analyzed as a proxy for the pre-selection repertoire. TCRdb limited this immuneACCESS table to in-frame rearrangements with V and J called. A share of clones is missing; checked studies link under half to unresolved V genes, and the rest is unexplained. Clone size and the V and J calls come from that table; the DNA yielded D and trimming. This sample gives about 400,000 clones in total; over 10% of them show up just once. Approximately 0.015% of the sample is held by the ten biggest clonotypes.

From each donor, a single peripheral blood sample of around 120 mL on average was drawn into heparinised tubes. Using a panel that included CD45RO, CCR7, CD25, CD127, CD95 and CD27, naive, central memory, regulatory and stem cell-like memory CD4+ T cells were sorted on a BD FACSAria II. Purity was above 95% for every sorted population. PBMCs were isolated right away by Lymphoprep density gradient centrifugation and were stained directly, without culture. So that batch effects would be minimized, each experiment stained and sorted samples in pairs, pairing one healthy donor with one patient. These data come from a study of beta chain features in type 1 diabetes (dated by TCRdb to the late 2010s). Some background on the complete study: Patients and healthy donors did not differ in mean age, gender distribution, total cell number or subset yield. Across all samples, about 110 million sorted cells were examined, and cell number per subset correlated strongly with RNA yield. The study compared TCRB repertoires of sorted circulating CD4+ T cell subsets between recently diagnosed type 1 diabetes patients and matched healthy donors. Naive and central memory subsets were obtained from all 30 or so donors, but regulatory and stem cell-like memory subsets were isolated from only 8 patients and roughly eight healthy donors.

The paper's findings and limits, for the study overall: A moderate but significant shortening of TCRB CDR3 length was observed in type 1 diabetes patients in all four CD4+ subsets. Because small numbers of individuals were included in the HLA sub-analyses, any influence of HLA type on TCRB rearrangement was left unresolved. At VDJ recombination sites, type 1 diabetes patients had fewer insertions and more deleted nucleotides, which implies abnormalities in thymic rearrangement. Because cDNA was sequenced instead of genomic DNA, highly expressing activated cells could be over-represented, though the groups showed no difference in activation or CD3 levels. Naive, central memory and regulatory TCRB repertoires appeared to be more alike among patients than among healthy donors. PCR may preferentially amplify shorter templates, but because patient and control samples were amplified and corrected together, any resulting skew would affect both groups equally.

Input material: naive CD4+ T cells from blood. Taken with the paper, the label for cell subset or site translates to: true naive CD4+ T cells. This clonotype was sampled from a young man in good health. This sequence uses TRBV6-6 and TRBJ1-3, with the identity of the D gene unclear. The CDR3: CASSPGGNTIYF. DNA sequence: TGTGCCAGCAGTCCTGGCGGAAACACCATATATTTT.